These T cell receptor beta chains were read from a single sample in a study of graft-versus-host responses after intestinal transplantation. This table comes from immunoSEQ multiplex PCR, and its TCRdb copy is limited to in-frame clones, with some not included. Found here are about 39,000 clones, nearly 95% of them singletons; the top ten hold roughly 0.22%. Which antigens these TCRs recognize remains unknown. The starting material was unstimulated CD8+ T cells sorted from spleen or lymph node cells, obtained before transplant. The receptors come from a human donor who was the organ donor for an intestinal transplant. The CDR3 runs from the conserved cysteine through the conserved F or W. The order of the fields is D gene, J gene, clone size, V gene, CDR3 protein, CDR3 DNA. The D gene is left open where the match is weak. Size values are once, few and many counts, or a class for expanded clones, and some rows have none.

NA TRBJ1-1 NA TRBV6-1 CASSEMVNTEAFF TGTGCCAGCAGTGAAATGGTAAACACTGAAGCTTTCTTT
NA TRBJ1-1 NA TRBV6-5 CASTPWAMNTEAFF TGTGCCAGCACCCCTTGGGCCATGAACACTGAAGCTTTCTTT
NA TRBJ2-7 NA TRBV21-1 CASSKGGGPTAGRYVCEQYF NA
NA TRBJ2-2 NA TRBV7-6 CASSLSPRQPGELFF TGTGCCAGCAGCTTGTCCCCCAGGCAACCCGGGGAGCTGTTTTTT
NA TRBJ2-3 few TRBV7-6 CASSLKGESDTQYF TGTGCCAGCAGCTTAAAAGGAGAATCAGATACGCAGTATTTT
NA TRBJ1-5 NA TRBV7-8 CASSLSTGHNQPQHF TGTGCCAGCAGCTTATCAACGGGACACAATCAGCCCCAGCATTTT
TRBD2 TRBJ2-7 NA TRBV4-1 CASSPRGSGGHYEQYF TGCGCCAGCAGCCCCCGGGGTAGCGGGGGACACTACGAGCAGTACTTC
NA TRBJ1-2 NA TRBV29-1 CSVEDNYGYTF TGCAGCGTTGAGGATAACTATGGCTACACCTTC
TRBD1 TRBJ2-3 NA TRBV30 CASDRSFTDTQYF TGTGCCTCGGACAGGTCGTTCACAGATACGCAGTATTTT
NA TRBJ1-2 NA TRBV4-1 CASSQVSEALRGNYGYTF TGCGCCAGCAGCCAAGTTAGTGAGGCCCTAAGGGGAAACTATGGCTACACCTTC
TRBD1 TRBJ1-1 NA TRBV5-1 CASSWTGPTEAFF TGCGCCAGCAGCTGGACAGGGCCCACTGAAGCTTTCTTT
TRBD1 TRBJ2-7 NA TRBV14 CASSHTGVEQYF TGTGCCAGCAGCCATACAGGGGTCGAGCAGTACTTC
NA TRBJ1-1 NA TRBV4-3 CASSQGRLIPKAFF TGCGCCAGCAGCCAAGGGCGCCTCATACCGAAAGCTTTCTTT
TRBD1 TRBJ1-2 NA TRBV4-3 CASSQDMDRGYSGYTF TGCGCCAGCAGCCAGGACATGGACAGGGGTTACTCTGGCTACACCTTC
NA TRBJ2-3 NA TRBV6-1 CASSESTRHTDTQYF TGTGCCAGCAGTGAAAGTACCAGACACACAGATACGCAGTATTTT
NA TRBJ1-2 NA TRBV19 CASSIDVSVNYGYTF TGTGCCAGTAGTATAGACGTCAGCGTGAACTATGGCTACACCTTC